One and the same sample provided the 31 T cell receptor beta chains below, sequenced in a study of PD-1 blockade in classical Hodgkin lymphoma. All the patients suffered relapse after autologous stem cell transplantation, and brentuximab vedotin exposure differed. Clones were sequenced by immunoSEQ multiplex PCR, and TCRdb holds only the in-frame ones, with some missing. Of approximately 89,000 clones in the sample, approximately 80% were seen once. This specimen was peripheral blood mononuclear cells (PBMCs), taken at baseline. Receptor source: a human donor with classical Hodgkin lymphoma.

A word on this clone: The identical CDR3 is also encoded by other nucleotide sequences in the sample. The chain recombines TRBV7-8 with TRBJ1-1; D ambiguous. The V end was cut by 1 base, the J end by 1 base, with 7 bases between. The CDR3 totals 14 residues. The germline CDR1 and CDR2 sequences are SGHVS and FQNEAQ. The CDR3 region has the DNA TGTGCCAGCAGCTTAGGTCAGGCGAACACTGAAGCTTTCTTT. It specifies CASSLGQANTEAFF.

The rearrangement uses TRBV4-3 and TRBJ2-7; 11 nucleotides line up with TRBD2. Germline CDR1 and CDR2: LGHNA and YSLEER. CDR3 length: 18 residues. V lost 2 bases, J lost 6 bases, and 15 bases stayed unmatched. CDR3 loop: CASSQSATSGVWLGEQYF. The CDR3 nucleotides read TGCGCCAGCAGCCAATCGGCGACTAGCGGGGTTTGGCTCGGCGAGCAGTACTTC.

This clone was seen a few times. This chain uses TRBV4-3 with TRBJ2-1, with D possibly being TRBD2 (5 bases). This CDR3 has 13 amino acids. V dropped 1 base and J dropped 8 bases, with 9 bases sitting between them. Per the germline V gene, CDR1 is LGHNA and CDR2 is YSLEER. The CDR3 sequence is CASSQAGWDEQFF. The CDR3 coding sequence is TGCGCCAGCAGCCAAGCGGGGTGGGATGAGCAGTTCTTC.

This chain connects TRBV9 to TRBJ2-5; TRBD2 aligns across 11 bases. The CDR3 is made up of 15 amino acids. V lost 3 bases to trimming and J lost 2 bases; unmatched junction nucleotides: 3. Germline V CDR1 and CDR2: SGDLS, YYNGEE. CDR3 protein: CASSGTSGGQETQYF. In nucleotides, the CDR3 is TGTGCCAGCAGCGGAACTAGCGGGGGACAAGAGACCCAGTACTTC.

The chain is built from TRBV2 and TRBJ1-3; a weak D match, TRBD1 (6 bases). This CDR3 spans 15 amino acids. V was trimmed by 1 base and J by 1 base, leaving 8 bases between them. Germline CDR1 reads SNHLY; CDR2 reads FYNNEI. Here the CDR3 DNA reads TGTGCCAGCAGTGAAGGGCAGGGGTCTGGAAACACCATATATTTT. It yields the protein CASSEGQGSGNTIYF.

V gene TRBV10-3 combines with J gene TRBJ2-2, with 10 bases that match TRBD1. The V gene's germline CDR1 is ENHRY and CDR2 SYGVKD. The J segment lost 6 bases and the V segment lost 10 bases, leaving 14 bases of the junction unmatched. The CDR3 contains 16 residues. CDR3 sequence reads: CATYPRDRGSAGELFF. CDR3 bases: TGTGCCACCTACCCCCGGGACAGGGGATCCGCCGGGGAGCTGTTTTTT.

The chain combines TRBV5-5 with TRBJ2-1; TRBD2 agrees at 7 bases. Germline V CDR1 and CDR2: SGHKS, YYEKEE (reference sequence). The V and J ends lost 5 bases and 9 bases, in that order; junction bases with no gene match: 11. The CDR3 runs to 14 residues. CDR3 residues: CASRESGISGEQFF. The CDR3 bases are TGTGCCAGCAGAGAAAGCGGGATAAGCGGTGAGCAGTTCTTC.

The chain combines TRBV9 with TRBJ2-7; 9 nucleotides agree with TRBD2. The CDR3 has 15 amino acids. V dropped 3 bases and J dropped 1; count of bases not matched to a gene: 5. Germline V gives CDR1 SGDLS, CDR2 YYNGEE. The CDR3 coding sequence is TGTGCCAGCAGCGCCGGGACTAGCTCTTCCTACGAGCAGTACTTC. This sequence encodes CASSAGTSSSYEQYF.

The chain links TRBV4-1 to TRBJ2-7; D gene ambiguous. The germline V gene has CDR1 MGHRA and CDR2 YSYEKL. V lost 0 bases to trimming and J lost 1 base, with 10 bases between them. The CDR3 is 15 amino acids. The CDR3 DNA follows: TGCGCCAGCAGCCAAGAGCGGACCGCTTCCTACGAGCAGTACTTC. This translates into CASSQERTASYEQYF.

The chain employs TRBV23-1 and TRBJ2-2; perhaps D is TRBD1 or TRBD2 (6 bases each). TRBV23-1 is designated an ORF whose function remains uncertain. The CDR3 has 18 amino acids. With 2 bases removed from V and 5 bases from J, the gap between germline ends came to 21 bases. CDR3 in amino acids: CASSQGGMGTRTTGELFF. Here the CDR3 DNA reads TGCGCCAGCAGTCAAGGGGGGATGGGGACAAGGACTACCGGGGAGCTGTTTTTT.

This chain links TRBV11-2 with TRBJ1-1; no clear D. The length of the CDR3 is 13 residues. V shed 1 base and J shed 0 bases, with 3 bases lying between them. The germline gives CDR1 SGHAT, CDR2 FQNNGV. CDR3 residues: CASSLVVNTEAFF. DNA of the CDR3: TGTGCCAGCAGCTTAGTGGTGAACACTGAAGCTTTCTTT.

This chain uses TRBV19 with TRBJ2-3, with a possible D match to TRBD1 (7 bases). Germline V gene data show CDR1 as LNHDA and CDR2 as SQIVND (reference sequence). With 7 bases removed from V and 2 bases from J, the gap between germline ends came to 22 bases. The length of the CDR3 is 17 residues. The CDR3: CASTPRGDGGPTDTQYF. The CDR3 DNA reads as TGTGCCAGTACTCCCAGGGGGGACGGGGGCCCCACAGATACGCAGTATTTT.

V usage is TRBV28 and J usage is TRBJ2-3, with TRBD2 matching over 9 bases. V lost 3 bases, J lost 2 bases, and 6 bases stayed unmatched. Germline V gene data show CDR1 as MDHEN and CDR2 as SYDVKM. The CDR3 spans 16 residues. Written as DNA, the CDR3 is TGTGCCAGCAGTTTGAGACTAGCGGAACCCACAGATACGCAGTATTTT. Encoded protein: CASSLRLAEPTDTQYF.

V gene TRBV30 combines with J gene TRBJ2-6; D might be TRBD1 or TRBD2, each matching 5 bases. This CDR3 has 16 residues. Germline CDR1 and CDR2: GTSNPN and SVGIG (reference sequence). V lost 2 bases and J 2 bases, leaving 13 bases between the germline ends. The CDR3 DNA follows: TGTGCCTGGAGTTACGCTTGGGGGACTGGGGCCAACGTCCTGACTTTC. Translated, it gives CAWSYAWGTGANVLTF.

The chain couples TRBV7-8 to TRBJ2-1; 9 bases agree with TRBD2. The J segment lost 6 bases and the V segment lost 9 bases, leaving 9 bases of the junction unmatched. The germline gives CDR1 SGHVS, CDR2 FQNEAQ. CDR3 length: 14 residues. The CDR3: CASVGGRASNEQFF. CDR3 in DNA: TGTGCCAGTGTAGGCGGGAGGGCCTCCAATGAGCAGTTCTTC.

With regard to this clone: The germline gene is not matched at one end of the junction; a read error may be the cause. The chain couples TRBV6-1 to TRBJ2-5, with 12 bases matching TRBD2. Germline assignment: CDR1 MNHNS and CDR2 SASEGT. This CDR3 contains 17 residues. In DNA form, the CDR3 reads TGTGCCAGCAGCGAAGGGTCGACTAGCGGGAGTTCGGAGACCCAGTACTTC. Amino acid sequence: CASSEGSTSGSSETQYF.

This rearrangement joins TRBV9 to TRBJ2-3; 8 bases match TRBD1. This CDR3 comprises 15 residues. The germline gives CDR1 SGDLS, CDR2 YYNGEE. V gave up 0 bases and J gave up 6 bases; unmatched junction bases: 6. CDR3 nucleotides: TGTGCCAGCAGCGTAGTGGACAGGGTTTCCGATACGCAGTATTTT. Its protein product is CASSVVDRVSDTQYF.

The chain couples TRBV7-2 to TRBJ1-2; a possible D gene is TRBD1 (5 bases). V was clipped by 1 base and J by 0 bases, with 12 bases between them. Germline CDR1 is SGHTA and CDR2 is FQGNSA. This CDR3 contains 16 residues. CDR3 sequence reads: CASSLGAGRANYGYTF. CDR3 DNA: TGTGCCAGCAGCTTAGGGGCAGGGAGGGCTAACTATGGCTACACCTTC.

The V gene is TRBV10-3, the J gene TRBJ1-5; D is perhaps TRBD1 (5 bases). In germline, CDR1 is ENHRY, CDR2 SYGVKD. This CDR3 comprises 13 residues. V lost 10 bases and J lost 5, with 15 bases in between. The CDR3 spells CATAGGLDQPQHF. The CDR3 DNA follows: TGTGCCACCGCTGGGGGACTCGATCAGCCCCAGCATTTT.

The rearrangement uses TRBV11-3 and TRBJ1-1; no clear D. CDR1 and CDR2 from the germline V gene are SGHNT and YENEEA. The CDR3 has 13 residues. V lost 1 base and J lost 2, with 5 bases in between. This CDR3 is CASSLGPNTEAFF. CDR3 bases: TGTGCCAGCAGCTTAGGACCCAACACTGAAGCTTTCTTT.

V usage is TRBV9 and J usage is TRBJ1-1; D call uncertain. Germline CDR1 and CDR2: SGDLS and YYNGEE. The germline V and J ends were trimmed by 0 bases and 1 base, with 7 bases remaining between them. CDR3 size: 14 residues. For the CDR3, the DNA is TGTGCCAGCAGCGTAGCTGGAGCGAACACTGAAGCTTTCTTT. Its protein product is CASSVAGANTEAFF.

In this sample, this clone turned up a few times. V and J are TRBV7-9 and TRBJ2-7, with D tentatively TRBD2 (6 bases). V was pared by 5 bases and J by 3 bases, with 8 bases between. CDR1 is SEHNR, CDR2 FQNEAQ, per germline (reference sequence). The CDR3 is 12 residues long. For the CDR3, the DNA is TGTGCCAGCAGCCCCGGGGGCTACGAGCAGTACTTC. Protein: CASSPGGYEQYF.

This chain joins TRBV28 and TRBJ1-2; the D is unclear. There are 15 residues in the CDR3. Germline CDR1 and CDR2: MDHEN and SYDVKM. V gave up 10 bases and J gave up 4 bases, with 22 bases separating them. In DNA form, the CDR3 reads TGTGCCACTTCCCTCGACCCAAGAACTCCCTATGGCTACACCTTC. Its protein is CATSLDPRTPYGYTF.

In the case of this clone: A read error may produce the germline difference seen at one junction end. Written as DNA, the CDR3 is TGTGCCAGCAGTGAAGGTCCCCCATCAGGGGGCCAGGACTTC. Its translation is CASSEGPPSGGQDF. V is TRBV6-1 and J is TRBJ2-7; TRBD1 agrees at 8 bases. The CDR3 totals 14 residues. From germline, CDR1 is MNHNS and CDR2 SASEGT.

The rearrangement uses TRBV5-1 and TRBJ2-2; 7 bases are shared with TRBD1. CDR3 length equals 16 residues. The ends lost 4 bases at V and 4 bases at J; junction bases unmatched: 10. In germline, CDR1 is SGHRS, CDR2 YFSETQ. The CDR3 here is CASSPGRGQGTGELFF. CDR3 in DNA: TGCGCCAGCAGCCCTGGTAGGGGGCAGGGCACCGGGGAGCTGTTTTTT.

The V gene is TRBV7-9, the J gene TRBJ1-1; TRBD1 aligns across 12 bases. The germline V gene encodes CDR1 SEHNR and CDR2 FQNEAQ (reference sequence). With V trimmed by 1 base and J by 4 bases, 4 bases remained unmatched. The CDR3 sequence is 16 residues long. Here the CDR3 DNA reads TGTGCCAGCAGCTTAGGGGACAGGGGGCGGGCCACTGAAGCTTTCTTT. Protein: CASSLGDRGRATEAFF.

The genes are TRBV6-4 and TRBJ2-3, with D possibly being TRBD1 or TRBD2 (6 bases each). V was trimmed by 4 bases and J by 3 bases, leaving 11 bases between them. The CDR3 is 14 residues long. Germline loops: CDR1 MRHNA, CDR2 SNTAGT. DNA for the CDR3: TGTGCCAGCAGTGGGAAGGGGGGAACAGATACGCAGTATTTT. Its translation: CASSGKGGTDTQYF.

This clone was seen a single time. This chain's CDR3 is CAWSVVRIDTEAFF. For the CDR3, the DNA is TGTGCCTGGAGTGTGGTACGGATAGACACTGAAGCTTTCTTT. This chain links TRBV30 with TRBJ1-1; D is unclear. The germline V gene encodes CDR1 GTSNPN and CDR2 SVGIG (reference sequence). Trimming took off 0 bases at V and 3 bases at J, with 11 bases between the two ends. The CDR3 has 14 residues.

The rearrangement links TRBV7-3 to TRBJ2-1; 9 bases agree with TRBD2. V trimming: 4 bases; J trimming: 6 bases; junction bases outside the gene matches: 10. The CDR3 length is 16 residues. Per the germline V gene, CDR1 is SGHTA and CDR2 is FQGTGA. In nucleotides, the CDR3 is TGTGCCAGCAGCTCCTCTCTAGCGGGAACCGTCAATGAGCAGTTCTTC. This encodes CASSSSLAGTVNEQFF.

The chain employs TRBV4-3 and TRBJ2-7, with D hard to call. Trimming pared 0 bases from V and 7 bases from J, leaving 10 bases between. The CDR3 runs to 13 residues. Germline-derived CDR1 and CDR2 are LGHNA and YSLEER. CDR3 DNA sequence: TGCGCCAGCAGCCAAGATATCGGAGCGGAGCAGTACTTC. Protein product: CASSQDIGAEQYF.

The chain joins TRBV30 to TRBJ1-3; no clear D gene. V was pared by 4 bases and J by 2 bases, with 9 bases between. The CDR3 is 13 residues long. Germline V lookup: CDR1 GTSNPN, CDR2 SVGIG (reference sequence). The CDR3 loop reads CAWKDAAGNTIYF. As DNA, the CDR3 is TGTGCCTGGAAGGACGCGGCTGGAAACACCATATATTTT. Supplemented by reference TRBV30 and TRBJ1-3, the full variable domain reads SQTIHQWPATLVQPVGSPLSLECTVEGTSNPNLYWYRQAAGRGLQLLFYSVGIGQISSEVPQNLSASRPQDRQFILSSKKLLLSDSGFYLCAWKDAAGNTIYFGEGSWLTVV.